Below, 21 T cell receptor beta chains from the same sample are listed, as sequenced in a study of human T cells and chemical hapten exposure. TCRdb re-derived calls from the RACE reads in MiXCR, one entry per CDR3 protein. The data hold tens of thousands of distinct CDR3 sequences, with approximately 13% observed a single time. Time point noted: patch test 3, about 24 weeks after DPC sensitization. Treatment of the sample: therapeutic diphenylcyclopropenone sensitization with weekly scalp DPC. Sample: whole blood, taken in connection with sensitization to the hapten diphenylcyclopropenone (DPC). The source of these receptors is a man aged 25-40 years with alopecia areata. Some clones in this sample may be carry-over from other donors' samples.

Ten or more counts support this clonotype. This sequence joins TRBV27 and TRBJ1-1; D uncertain. The V end was cut by 6 bases, the J end by 1 base, with 15 bases between. Germline lookup yields CDR1 MNHEY and CDR2 SMNVEV (reference sequence). This CDR3 contains 15 residues. Here the CDR3 reads CASRLQTQGNTEAFF. CDR3 DNA sequence: TGTGCCAGCAGACTACAAACTCAAGGGAACACTGAAGCTTTCTTT.

This chain joins TRBV28 and TRBJ1-6; TRBD1 aligns across 8 bases. Germline loops: CDR1 MDHEN, CDR2 SYDVKM. The V and J ends lost 6 bases and 6 bases, in that order; junction bases with no gene match: 4. The CDR3 loop spans 14 amino acids. DNA of the CDR3: TGTGCCAGCAGGCCAGGGGGCTCTAATTCACCCCTCCACTTT. Translation gives CASRPGGSNSPLHF.

The chain joins TRBV10-3 to TRBJ2-1, with 10 positions matching TRBD1. This CDR3 contains 14 residues. Looked up from germline, CDR1 is ENHRY and CDR2 is SYGVKD. With 6 bases clipped from V and 7 bases from J, the junction kept 6 bases outside the gene matches. The CDR3 spells CAIRSGTGVNEQFF. The CDR3 coding sequence is TGTGCCATCAGATCCGGGACAGGGGTGAATGAGCAGTTCTTC.

The chain joins TRBV12-3 or TRBV12-4 to TRBJ2-2; 8 positions match TRBD2. With 5 bases clipped from V and 1 base from J, the junction kept 3 bases outside the gene matches. The CDR3 has 15 residues. The CDR3 here is CASSILAVNTGELFF. For the CDR3, the DNA is TGTGCCAGCAGTATACTAGCGGTGAACACCGGGGAGCTGTTTTTT.

There are many counts of this clonotype. The chain employs TRBV20-1 and TRBJ1-1; D uncertain. Trimming removed 2 bases from V and 9 bases from J, with 10 bases in between. The CDR3 contains 11 residues. Per germline, CDR1 DFQATT and CDR2 SNEGSKA (reference sequence). In DNA, the CDR3 is TGCAGTGCTAGAATTAGCCGTCAAGCTTTCTTT. Translated: CSARISRQAFF.

This clonotype occurred a few times. V is TRBV27 and J is TRBJ1-6, with unresolved D. The V gene's germline CDR1 is MNHEY and CDR2 SMNVEV (reference sequence). Trimming took off 0 bases at V and 14 bases at J, with 11 bases between the two ends. This CDR3 has 13 amino acids. The CDR3 here is CASSLSPSMTLHF. DNA for the CDR3: TGTGCCAGCAGTTTATCTCCGTCGATGACCCTCCACTTT.

The chain joins TRBV7-2 to TRBJ2-3; D remains ambiguous. This CDR3 is 14 amino acids long. Germline V CDR1 and CDR2: SGHTA, FQGNSA. Trimming stripped 5 bases from V and 0 bases from J, with 9 bases between. For the CDR3, the DNA is TGTGCCAGCAGCCGGCCAGACAGCACAGATACGCAGTATTTT. Protein: CASSRPDSTDTQYF.

This clonotype was recorded at least ten times. The chain couples TRBV28 to TRBJ1-2; TRBD1 matches 8 bases. The V gene end was trimmed by 2 bases and the J gene end by 7 bases; junction bases not matched to a gene: 9. The CDR3 runs 15 residues. Germline V gene sequence: CDR1 MDHEN, CDR2 SYDVKM. CDR3 region: CASSLRVDRGGGYTF. In DNA, the CDR3 is TGTGCCAGCAGTTTACGGGTAGACAGGGGAGGTGGCTACACCTTC.

A few counts support this clonotype. The V call is TRBV28, the J call TRBJ2-7, with D unclear. Trimming pared 5 bases from V and 7 bases from J, leaving 12 bases between. Per the germline V gene, CDR1 is MDHEN and CDR2 is SYDVKM. The CDR3 covers 12 residues. CDR3 protein: CASSVSGLEQYF. The CDR3, as DNA: TGTGCCAGCAGTGTCTCAGGTTTGGAGCAGTACTTC.

This clonotype was counted between two and nine times. The chain is built from TRBV20-1 and TRBJ2-2; maybe TRBD1 (6 bases). Trimming cost V 3 bases and J 3 bases, with 14 bases left between them. Germline assignment: CDR1 DFQATT and CDR2 SNEGSKA (reference sequence). This CDR3 comprises 15 residues. CDR3 sequence reads: CSASSWTDYTGELFF. As DNA, the CDR3 is TGCAGTGCTAGTTCCTGGACAGACTACACCGGGGAGCTGTTTTTT.

Comments on this clonotype: A much bigger clone sits one base away, suggesting this may be a read error. The chain combines TRBV7-9 with TRBJ2-5; D gene uncertain. The CDR3 extends over 14 amino acids. CDR1 and CDR2 from the germline V gene are SEHNR and FQNEAQ (reference sequence). V lost 2 bases and J 2 bases, leaving 9 bases between the germline ends. This chain's CDR3 is CASSLFALQETQYF. The CDR3 nucleotides are TGTGCCAGCAGCTTATTCGCATTACAAGAGACCCAGTACTTC. Variable domain in full (rest from reference TRBV7-9 and TRBJ2-5): DTGVSQNPRHKITKRGQNVTFRCDPISEHNRLYWYRQTLGQGPEFLTYFQNEAQLEKSRLLSDRFSAERPKGSFSTLEIQRTEQGDSAMYLCASSLFALQETQYFGPGTRLLVL.

A few counts support this clonotype. This chain joins TRBV5-1 and TRBJ2-1; the match to TRBD1 covers 10 bases. V shed 3 bases and J 7 bases; nucleotides not matched to a gene: 10. The CDR3 spans 16 residues. Germline V gene lookup returns CDR1 SGHRS and CDR2 YFSETQ. The CDR3 nucleotides are TGCGCCAGCAGCTCTGAAACGCTGGACAGGGGGAATGAGCAGTTCTTC. This translates into CASSSETLDRGNEQFF.

This clonotype was counted ten times or more. The chain carries TRBV11-3 and TRBJ2-1; D is possibly TRBD2 (6 bases). The germline V gene has CDR1 SGHNT and CDR2 YENEEA. This CDR3 is 14 amino acids long. The V gene lost 4 bases and the J gene lost 4 bases, with 11 bases spanning the gap. The CDR3 coding sequence is TGTGCCAGCAGCTCAAGGAGGGGATACAATGAGCAGTTCTTC. Translated, it gives CASSSRRGYNEQFF.

This clonotype was recorded a few times. The chain is built from TRBV13 and TRBJ1-3, with 7 bases matching TRBD1. From germline, CDR1 is PRHDT and CDR2 FYEKMQ (reference sequence). V gave up 6 bases and J gave up 7 bases; unmatched junction bases: 12. This CDR3 has 15 residues. CDR3 nucleotides: TGTGCCAGCAGTTTTAAATCTACAGGGGTGAACACCATATATTTT. Translating it yields CASSFKSTGVNTIYF.

This clonotype has ten or more counts. The chain is built from TRBV9 and TRBJ2-7; weak D call: TRBD2 (5 bases). The V and J ends lost 0 bases and 7 bases respectively, with 11 bases between them. The CDR3 runs 13 residues. Germline CDR1 is SGDLS and CDR2 is YYNGEE. The CDR3 protein is CASSVGTPREQYF. CDR3 nucleotides: TGTGCCAGCAGCGTAGGGACTCCCAGGGAGCAGTACTTC.

In its sample, this clonotype was seen a few times. The chain joins TRBV9 to TRBJ2-3; D not resolved. The V end was cut by 0 bases, the J end by 2 bases, with 4 bases between. The CDR3 loop spans 13 amino acids. Germline V lookup: CDR1 SGDLS, CDR2 YYNGEE. CDR3 sequence reads: CASSVGPTDTQYF. DNA of the CDR3: TGTGCCAGCAGCGTAGGTCCCACAGATACGCAGTATTTT.

This clonotype was picked up many times. This chain joins TRBV18 and TRBJ1-2; 7 positions match TRBD1. The CDR3 is 16 amino acids. In germline, CDR1 is KGHSH, CDR2 LQKENI. V dropped 2 bases and J dropped 1; count of bases not matched to a gene: 7. CDR3 sequence reads: CASSPVGTDLNYGYTF. As DNA, the CDR3 is TGTGCCAGCTCACCAGTAGGGACAGATCTTAACTATGGCTACACCTTC.

This clonotype has ten or more counts. V usage is TRBV9 and J usage is TRBJ2-1, with D perhaps assigned TRBD1 or TRBD2 (6 bases each). CDR1 SGDLS and CDR2 YYNGEE come from the germline V gene. There are 15 residues in the CDR3. Trimming took 3 bases from V and 12 from J, leaving 22 bases between them. CDR3 bases: TGTGCCAGCAGCGGAACGGGGGCCCAAAACCTTTGGCAGTTCTTC. It is translated as CASSGTGAQNLWQFF.

This clonotype was recorded at least ten times. The V gene is TRBV5-1, the J gene TRBJ2-2, with D possibly TRBD1 on 5 matching bases. CDR1 and CDR2 from the germline V gene are SGHRS and YFSETQ. V gave up 1 base and J gave up 0 bases, with 7 bases separating them. CDR3 length equals 15 residues. For the CDR3, the DNA is TGCGCCAGCAGCTTGCAGGACACGAACACCGGGGAGCTGTTTTTT. It codes for CASSLQDTNTGELFF.

This clonotype was counted many times. This chain uses TRBV3-1 with TRBJ1-2; D remains unclear. CDR1 is LGHDT and CDR2 is YNNKEL in the germline V gene (reference sequence). This CDR3 is built from 14 residues. V lost 1 base and J lost 1, with 7 bases in between. In DNA form, the CDR3 reads TGTGCCAGCAGCCAAGCAGGAGTTAACTATGGCTACACCTTC. This translates into CASSQAGVNYGYTF.

This clonotype was counted at least ten times. The rearrangement joins TRBV7-2 to TRBJ1-2; tentatively, D is TRBD1 (5 bases). The germline CDR1 and CDR2 sequences are SGHTA and FQGNSA. V shed 1 base and J shed 3 bases, with 15 bases lying between them. This CDR3 spans 16 amino acids. The CDR3 loop reads CASSLGTPGGDYGYTF. In DNA form, the CDR3 reads TGTGCCAGCAGCTTAGGGACACCCGGCGGGGACTATGGCTACACCTTC.